The 21 T cell receptor beta chains below all came from one sample that was sequenced in a study of blood T cell repertoires in COVID-19. Libraries were prepared by immunoSEQ multiplex PCR; TCRdb keeps only in-frame clonotypes and omits some of them. Of 50,000 to 75,000 clones listed, roughly 89% are singletons. Sequencing was performed on peripheral blood. Receptor source: a man in his 60s with acute or convalescent COVID-19.

This chain links TRBV24-1 with TRBJ2-3; TRBD2 is a possible D gene (6 bases). The V gene's germline CDR1 is KGHDR and CDR2 SFDVKD. Trimming removed 5 bases at V and 0 bases at J, with 11 bases between. The CDR3 totals 15 residues. CDR3 sequence reads: CATSAERASTDTQYF. For the CDR3, the DNA is TGTGCCACCAGTGCGGAGCGGGCGAGCACAGATACGCAGTATTTT.

The rearrangement joins TRBV24-1 to TRBJ2-1, with TRBD2 identical over 7 bases. Looked up from germline, CDR1 is KGHDR and CDR2 is SFDVKD. The CDR3 sequence is 15 residues long. V gave up 6 bases and J gave up 10 bases; unmatched junction bases: 14. CDR3 sequence (DNA): TGTGCCACCAGTTATCGGCGGGGGACTGCCCAAGAGCAGTTCTTC. Residues: CATSYRRGTAQEQFF.

This clone qualifies as medium-sized. Here the CDR3 reads CASSQEWANVPNPYEQYF. In DNA, the CDR3 is TGTGCCAGCAGCCAAGAGTGGGCGAATGTCCCCAACCCTTACGAGCAGTACTTC. The V and J genes are TRBV4-2 and TRBJ2-7; no firm D call. CDR3 length: 18 residues. Trimming left V 0 bases short and J 4 bases short, with 22 bases between. CDR1 is LGHNA and CDR2 is YNFKEQ in the germline V gene.

The genes are TRBV27 and TRBJ2-6, with 12 bases matching TRBD1. J gave up 1 base and V 5 bases, and 3 bases lay outside the gene matches. The germline gives CDR1 MNHEY, CDR2 SMNVEV (reference sequence). There are 17 residues in the CDR3. The CDR3 here is CASSRGQGASGANVLTF. The CDR3 bases are TGTGCCAGCAGTCGGGGACAGGGGGCATCTGGGGCCAACGTCCTGACTTTC.

The chain has TRBV18 and TRBJ2-2, with 7 bases identical to TRBD1. The CDR3 is 16 amino acids. Germline lookup yields CDR1 KGHSH and CDR2 LQKENI. The ends lost 4 bases at V and 2 bases at J; junction bases unmatched: 7. The CDR3 reads CASSRSRGSNTGELFF. CDR3 in DNA: TGTGCCAGCTCACGATCCAGGGGGTCAAACACCGGGGAGCTGTTTTTT. Full variable domain (remainder filled in from reference TRBV18 and TRBJ2-2): NAGVMQNPRHLVRRRGQEARLRCSPMKGHSHVYWYRQLPEEGLKFMVYLQKENIIDESGMPKERFSAEFPKEGPSILRIQQVVRGDSAAYFCASSRSRGSNTGELFFGEGSRLTVL.

The chain uses TRBV6-5 and TRBJ1-2; 7 bases map to TRBD1. The CDR3 is 14 residues long. Trimming took 5 bases from V and 7 from J; bases not matched to a gene: 10. The germline CDR1 and CDR2 sequences are MNHEY and SVGAGI. The CDR3 DNA reads TGTGCCAGCAGTCGGACAGGTCTGGTGGTTGGCTACACCTTC. This gives the protein CASSRTGLVVGYTF.

The rearrangement links TRBV18 to TRBJ2-3, with 7 bases aligning to TRBD1. CDR3 length: 15 residues. CDR1 is KGHSH and CDR2 is LQKENI in the germline V gene. Trimming removed 3 bases from V and 2 bases from J; junction bases left unmatched: 5. For the CDR3, the DNA is TGTGCCAGCTCACCCCGGGACAGTAACACAGATACGCAGTATTTT. It yields the protein CASSPRDSNTDTQYF.

The chain combines TRBV3-1 (or the pseudogene TRBV3-2) with TRBJ2-7; D gene uncertain. This CDR3 spans 14 amino acids. V gave up 2 bases and J gave up 5 bases, with 13 bases separating them. Germline V CDR1 and CDR2: LGHDT, YNNKEL (reference sequence). CDR3 bases: TGTGCCAGCAGCCAATACGTCAGTACCAACGAGCAGTACTTC. It specifies CASSQYVSTNEQYF.

The chain uses TRBV6-5 and TRBJ1-2; TRBD1 is a possible D gene (6 bases). Germline V gene lookup returns CDR1 MNHEY and CDR2 SVGAGI. CDR3 size: 13 residues. Trimming cost V 6 bases and J 6 bases, with 14 bases left between them. CDR3 coding DNA: TGTGCCAGCAGCCACTCCCCAGGGGATGGCTACACCTTC. This gives the protein CASSHSPGDGYTF.

This clone was counted a single time. The gene calls are TRBV19 and TRBJ2-7; D not certain. V was trimmed by 5 bases and J by 1 base, leaving 12 bases between them. Germline CDR1 and CDR2: LNHDA and SQIVND (reference sequence). The CDR3 contains 14 residues. CDR3 residues: CASSQSVESYEQYF. The CDR3 nucleotides read TGTGCCAGTAGTCAGAGCGTCGAATCCTACGAGCAGTACTTC.

V and J are TRBV29-1 and TRBJ2-1; 7 bases align to TRBD2. In germline, CDR1 is SQVTM, CDR2 ANQGSEA. CDR3 length: 11 amino acids. V lost 7 bases and J lost 7; bases outside the gene matches: 4. The DNA for the CDR3 is TGCAGCGCCTGGGGGGGAAATGAGCAGTTCTTC. Translated, it gives CSAWGGNEQFF.

V is TRBV19 and J is TRBJ2-7, with no clear D. Per germline, CDR1 LNHDA and CDR2 SQIVND (reference sequence). The CDR3 is 14 residues long. Deletions cut 2 bases from V and 3 bases from J, with 11 bases between. CDR3 DNA sequence: TGTGCCAGTAGTATAAGTGCAGCGAGCTACGAGCAGTACTTC. Translation gives CASSISAASYEQYF.

The rearrangement uses TRBV18 and TRBJ1-1; a possible D gene is TRBD1 (5 bases). The CDR3 is made up of 14 amino acids. Deletions cut 3 bases from V and 6 bases from J, with 14 bases between. Looked up from germline, CDR1 is KGHSH and CDR2 is LQKENI. Here the CDR3 reads CASSPGLGRPEAFF. DNA of the CDR3: TGTGCCAGCTCACCGGGACTGGGCCGGCCTGAAGCTTTCTTT.

Points on this clone: This same CDR3 is encoded by further DNA sequences in the sample. The chain employs TRBV4-1 and TRBJ1-3, with D unclear. The CDR3 has 13 residues. V was cut by 1 base and J by 4 bases, with 5 bases left in between. Germline CDR1 is MGHRA and CDR2 is YSYEKL. DNA for the CDR3: TGCGCCAGCAGCCAAGGTCCGGGAAACACCATATATTTT. It yields the protein CASSQGPGNTIYF.

The chain is built from TRBV7-9 and TRBJ2-3; no definite D call. Germline V gene lookup returns CDR1 SEHNR and CDR2 FQNEAQ (reference sequence). Trimming left V 1 base short and J 5 bases short, with 7 bases between. This CDR3 spans 13 amino acids. CDR3 DNA sequence: TGTGCCAGCAGCTTAGTCGAACTAGATACGCAGTATTTT. Protein product: CASSLVELDTQYF.

The chain uses TRBV2 and TRBJ2-2; the match to TRBD1 covers 8 bases. The length of the CDR3 is 14 residues. Germline CDR1 and CDR2: SNHLY and FYNNEI. The ends lost 8 bases at V and 7 bases at J; junction bases unmatched: 9. The CDR3 spells CASGTGRVIGELFF. DNA of the CDR3: TGTGCCAGCGGGACAGGACGTGTGATCGGGGAGCTGTTTTTT.

The rearrangement joins TRBV19 to TRBJ1-4, with D possibly matching TRBD1 (6 bases). This CDR3 region has 12 residues. Between the trimmed V and J ends, which lost 8 bases and 8 bases, there was a span of 12 bases. CDR1 is LNHDA and CDR2 is SQIVND in the germline V gene (reference sequence). The CDR3 protein is CASRDRREKLFF. CDR3 coding DNA: TGTGCCAGTCGAGACAGGCGGGAAAAACTGTTTTTT. Using reference TRBV19 and TRBJ1-4 for the parts outside the CDR3, the full variable domain is DGGITQSPKYLFRKEGQNVTLSCEQNLNHDAMYWYRQDPGQGLRLIYYSQIVNDFQKGDIAEGYSVSREKKESFPLTVTSAQKNPTAFYLCASRDRREKLFFGSGTQLSVL.

The chain uses TRBV19 and TRBJ1-1; D remains ambiguous. The CDR3 loop spans 15 amino acids. Trimming took 3 bases from V and 3 from J, leaving 14 bases between them. Germline-derived CDR1 and CDR2 are LNHDA and SQIVND (reference sequence). The CDR3 is CASSIEGGRDTEAFF. As DNA, the CDR3 is TGTGCCAGTAGTATCGAAGGAGGGAGGGACACTGAAGCTTTCTTT.

This clone was recorded only once. The chain recombines TRBV6-5 with TRBJ1-1; D call uncertain. V was cut by 0 bases and J by 0 bases, with 5 bases left in between. There are 14 residues in the CDR3. Germline V lookup: CDR1 MNHEY, CDR2 SVGAGI. As DNA, the CDR3 is TGTGCCAGCAGTTACTCCCCAGTGAACACTGAAGCTTTCTTT. It translates to CASSYSPVNTEAFF.

V and J are TRBV7-2 and TRBJ1-1, with 9 bases that match TRBD1. The CDR3 extends over 15 amino acids. V shed 5 bases and J 6 bases; nucleotides not matched to a gene: 10. The germline V gene encodes CDR1 SGHTA and CDR2 FQGNSA. CDR3 sequence (DNA): TGTGCCAGCAGCCTCGGGACAGGGAGAACCCCTGAAGCTTTCTTT. It is translated as CASSLGTGRTPEAFF.

This chain joins TRBV7-9 and TRBJ1-1, with 9 bases that match TRBD1. The CDR3 has 17 amino acids. The V segment lost 7 bases and the J segment 5 bases; nucleotides outside the gene matches: 17. Germline-derived CDR1 and CDR2 are SEHNR and FQNEAQ (reference sequence). Here the CDR3 reads CASTFSGTGRVRTEAFF. The CDR3 nucleotides are TGTGCCAGCACTTTTAGCGGGACAGGGAGAGTAAGAACTGAAGCTTTCTTT.